One and the same sample provided the 30 T cell receptor beta chains below, sequenced in a study of chronic HIV infection and antiretroviral therapy. TCRdb re-called the 5' RACE reads with MiXCR, one entry per CDR3 protein. The data hold some 46,000 distinct CDR3 sequences, with over 15% observed a single time. The sample was peripheral blood. The receptors derive from an adult who had HIV and had not received antiretroviral therapy, or was an uninfected healthy control (not recorded which).

This chain connects TRBV18 to TRBJ1-1; D unresolved. Trimming removed 2 bases at V and 0 bases at J, with 7 bases between. Germline V gene lookup returns CDR1 KGHSH and CDR2 LQKENI. The CDR3 is 14 amino acids. The CDR3 bases are TGTGCCAGCTCACCAAGTCGCATGAACACTGAAGCTTTCTTT. It translates to CASSPSRMNTEAFF.

This clonotype came up a few times. The rearrangement links TRBV12-3 or TRBV12-4 to TRBJ2-3; 14 bases agree with TRBD2. The CDR3 runs to 15 residues. J gave up 7 bases and V 6 bases, and 6 bases lay outside the gene matches. CDR3 coding DNA: TGTGCCAGCAGGGCGACTAGCGGGAGGGCTTATACGCAGTATTTT. Its translation is CASRATSGRAYTQYF.

There are a few counts of this clonotype. This chain connects TRBV28 to TRBJ2-7; D is possibly TRBD2 (6 bases). Trimming pared 4 bases from V and 2 bases from J, leaving 12 bases between. This CDR3 is 14 amino acids long. The germline V gene encodes CDR1 MDHEN and CDR2 SYDVKM. CDR3 sequence: CASSSPTRTYEQYF. The CDR3 DNA follows: TGTGCCAGCAGTTCGCCGACTAGAACCTACGAGCAGTACTTC.

This clonotype was seen more than once but under ten times. The J gene is TRBJ2-3, the V gene TRBV6-5, with a possible D match to TRBD1 (6 bases). V was shortened by 4 bases and J by 0 bases, with 11 bases between the two germline ends. The V gene's germline CDR1 is MNHEY and CDR2 SVGAGI. CDR3 size: 15 residues. The CDR3 loop reads CASSSRGISTDTQYF. The CDR3 DNA follows: TGTGCCAGCAGTTCTAGGGGGATCAGCACAGATACGCAGTATTTT.

This clonotype was seen a few times. The chain employs TRBV7-2 and TRBJ1-2, with D possibly being TRBD1 (6 bases). Germline loops: CDR1 SGHTA, CDR2 FQGNSA. The CDR3 totals 15 residues. The V gene lost 5 bases and the J gene lost 5 bases, with 18 bases spanning the gap. Here the CDR3 reads CASSTSDRRKYGYTF. The CDR3 DNA follows: TGTGCCAGCAGCACCTCTGACAGGAGAAAATATGGCTACACCTTC.

A few counts support this clonotype. This chain connects TRBV4-1 to TRBJ2-3; 11 bases are a match to TRBD2. CDR3 size: 15 residues. Germline CDR1 and CDR2: MGHRA and YSYEKL. The junction had 11 bases not matched to a gene; V was cut back by 1 base and J by 14 bases. Here the CDR3 reads CASSQAELAGVSLYF. In DNA, the CDR3 is TGCGCCAGCAGCCAAGCGGAACTAGCGGGAGTCTCTTTGTATTTT.

Here the CDR3 DNA reads TGTGCCAGCAGCGTAGTGGTGGGCACTGAAGCTTTCTTT. This translates into CASSVVVGTEAFF. The rearrangement joins TRBV9 to TRBJ1-1, with D unresolved. V was cut by 0 bases and J by 4 bases, with 7 bases left in between. Germline V gene sequence: CDR1 SGDLS, CDR2 YYNGEE. The length of the CDR3 is 13 residues.

This clonotype appeared a few times. The genes are TRBV29-1 and TRBJ2-2; either TRBD1 or TRBD2 may supply D (5 bases each). Germline-derived CDR1 and CDR2 are SQVTM and ANQGSEA. The CDR3 sequence is 12 residues long. The V end lost 5 bases, the J end lost 3 bases, and 7 bases lay between the germline ends. This chain's CDR3 is CSVLGDTGELFF. As DNA, the CDR3 is TGCAGCGTTCTGGGGGACACCGGGGAGCTGTTTTTT.

V usage is TRBV12-5 and J usage is TRBJ2-3; D possibly corresponds to TRBD2 (5 bases). The CDR3 is made up of 15 amino acids. Germline V gene data show CDR1 as LGHNT and CDR2 as FRNRAP. Trimming removed 7 bases at V and 4 bases at J, with 18 bases between. CDR3 region: CASADTGVAPDTQYF. CDR3 in DNA: TGTGCTAGTGCCGACACCGGGGTAGCACCAGATACGCAGTATTTT.

This clonotype showed up just once. The chain uses TRBV29-1 and TRBJ2-1; 13 bases line up with TRBD2. The germline V gene encodes CDR1 SQVTM and CDR2 ANQGSEA. J was trimmed by 12 bases and V by 6 bases; bases with no gene match: 8. This CDR3 has 13 amino acids. CDR3 bases: TGCAGCGTGCAACTAGCGGGAGGGCGGAGGCAGTTCTTC. It yields the protein CSVQLAGGRRQFF.

In its sample, this clonotype was seen a few times. The chain carries TRBV28 and TRBJ2-6; the D is unclear. The V gene's germline CDR1 is MDHEN and CDR2 SYDVKM. V gave up 10 bases and J gave up 4 bases, with 8 bases separating them. This CDR3 is built from 12 residues. CDR3 amino acids: CATRSGANVLTF. Written as DNA, the CDR3 is TGTGCCACCAGGTCCGGGGCCAACGTCCTGACTTTC.

Many counts were recorded for this clonotype. The rearrangement joins TRBV4-2 to TRBJ1-4, with 7 positions matching TRBD1. The CDR3 is 13 amino acids. Germline V gene lookup returns CDR1 LGHNA and CDR2 YNFKEQ. Unmatched junction bases numbered 3, after V lost 0 bases and J lost 11 bases. In DNA form, the CDR3 reads TGTGCCAGCAGCCAAGAGCCCAGGGGGAAACTGTTTTTT. Translation gives CASSQEPRGKLFF.

This clonotype was picked up a small number of times. The gene calls are TRBV2 and TRBJ2-3, with D possibly matching TRBD2 (5 bases). The CDR3 runs 11 residues. Germline lookup yields CDR1 SNHLY and CDR2 FYNNEI. Trimming pared 10 bases from V and 5 bases from J, leaving 10 bases between. CDR3 sequence: CATAEGDTQYF. DNA for the CDR3: TGTGCCACCGCAGAGGGAGATACGCAGTATTTT.

This clonotype was counted between two and nine times. The chain has TRBV29-1 and TRBJ1-1; weak D call: TRBD1 (5 bases). CDR1 is SQVTM, CDR2 ANQGSEA, per germline. This CDR3 has 13 amino acids. V gave up 5 bases and J gave up 1 base, with 11 bases separating them. Here the CDR3 reads CSVLYRPNTEAFF. The CDR3 DNA sequence: TGCAGCGTTCTTTACAGGCCGAACACTGAAGCTTTCTTT.

This sequence joins TRBV24-1 and TRBJ1-5, with D hard to call. Germline CDR1 reads KGHDR; CDR2 reads SFDVKD. The V end was cut by 4 bases, the J end by 0 bases, with 6 bases between. This CDR3 is 14 amino acids long. CDR3 in amino acids: CATSDLVSNQPQHF. The DNA of the CDR3 is TGTGCCACCAGTGACCTTGTTAGCAATCAGCCCCAGCATTTT.

The chain employs TRBV29-1 and TRBJ2-7; the match to TRBD1 covers 9 bases. V gave up 5 bases and J gave up 4 bases; unmatched junction bases: 6. Germline V gene sequence: CDR1 SQVTM, CDR2 ANQGSEA. CDR3 length equals 13 residues. The CDR3 region has the DNA TGCAGCGTTCCCGGGACAGGGAAGTACGAGCAGTACTTC. The encoded protein is CSVPGTGKYEQYF.

This rearrangement joins TRBV18 to TRBJ2-7; a possible D gene is TRBD2 (6 bases). V was pared by 6 bases and J by 2 bases, with 20 bases between. CDR1 and CDR2 (germline): KGHSH, LQKENI. The CDR3 consists of 16 residues. The DNA for the CDR3 is TGTGCCAGCTCCCTGGCGAGTGGCGGGGAAACCTACGAGCAGTACTTC. This gives the protein CASSLASGGETYEQYF.

This clonotype has a handful of counts. V is TRBV28 and J is TRBJ2-4, with D hard to call. The CDR3 length is 15 residues. V was cut by 7 bases and J by 0 bases, with 13 bases left in between. Germline V gene lookup returns CDR1 MDHEN and CDR2 SYDVKM. As DNA, the CDR3 is TGTGCCAGCAACTCCTATGGGGTAGCCAAAAACATTCAGTACTTC. Its protein product is CASNSYGVAKNIQYF. The full variable domain, rest sourced from reference TRBV28 and TRBJ2-4, is DVKVTQSSRYLVKRTGEKVFLECVQDMDHENMFWYRQDPGLGLRLIYFSYDVKMKEKGDIPEGYSVSREKKERFSLILESASTNQTSMYLCASNSYGVAKNIQYFGAGTRLSVL.

This clonotype was seen a few times. The V call is TRBV28, the J call TRBJ2-7; 8 bases fit TRBD1. Germline CDR1 and CDR2: MDHEN and SYDVKM. The CDR3 is 14 amino acids. With 8 bases clipped from V and 5 bases from J, the junction kept 11 bases outside the gene matches. CDR3 DNA: TGTGCCAGCGGGACGCGAAACAGGGGGAACGAGCAGTACTTC. Translated, it gives CASGTRNRGNEQYF.

The chain links TRBV20-1 to TRBJ1-2; D is possibly TRBD1 (6 bases). Germline V lookup: CDR1 DFQATT, CDR2 SNEGSKA (reference sequence). The CDR3 is 12 residues long. Trimming removed 4 bases from V and 7 bases from J, with 13 bases in between. The CDR3 sequence is CSAIGGLFGYTF. The CDR3, as DNA: TGCAGTGCTATCGGGGGGCTCTTTGGCTACACCTTC.

This sequence joins TRBV28 and TRBJ1-5; TRBD1 is a possible D gene (5 bases). The V end lost 7 bases, the J end lost 1 base, and 8 bases lay between the germline ends. This CDR3 comprises 13 residues. Germline-derived CDR1 and CDR2 are MDHEN and SYDVKM. The chain's CDR3 is CASIRDSNQPQHF. The CDR3 DNA is TGTGCCAGCATAAGGGACAGCAATCAGCCCCAGCATTTT.

J is TRBJ1-5 and V is TRBV28; D remains ambiguous. Germline CDR1 MDHEN, CDR2 SYDVKM. Trimming removed 7 bases at V and 2 bases at J, with 6 bases between. This CDR3 region has 12 residues. The CDR3 spells CASKAGNQPQHF. The CDR3 DNA reads TGTGCCAGCAAAGCTGGCAATCAGCCCCAGCATTTT.

This clonotype has only a few counts. The V gene is TRBV28, the J gene TRBJ2-1; 11 positions match TRBD1. The germline gives CDR1 MDHEN, CDR2 SYDVKM. CDR3 size: 15 residues. Unmatched junction bases numbered 7, after V lost 6 bases and J lost 6 bases. CDR3 DNA sequence: TGTGCCAGCAGGCGCCCCGGGACAGGGGGCAATGAGCAGTTCTTC. Protein: CASRRPGTGGNEQFF.

This clonotype has more than one count but fewer than ten. This rearrangement joins TRBV5-1 to TRBJ1-1; D is uncertain. Germline lookup yields CDR1 SGHRS and CDR2 YFSETQ. V lost 0 bases and J lost 7, with 13 bases in between. CDR3 length: 14 residues. The DNA for the CDR3 is TGCGCCAGCAGCTTGGCCGGAGGGCTTGGTGAAGCTTTCTTT. Its protein product is CASSLAGGLGEAFF.

The V and J genes are TRBV5-1 and TRBJ2-1; D call uncertain. CDR1 and CDR2 from the germline V gene are SGHRS and YFSETQ. The CDR3 loop spans 14 amino acids. V lost 4 bases, J lost 9 bases, and 17 bases lay in between. For the CDR3, the DNA is TGCGCCAGCAGCACCCCTGCCCCTTCGGGTGAGCAGTTCTTC. The encoded protein is CASSTPAPSGEQFF. Filled out from reference TRBV5-1 and TRBJ2-1, the complete variable domain reads KAGVTQTPRYLIKTRGQQVTLSCSPISGHRSVSWYQQTPGQGLQFLFEYFSETQRNKGNFPGRFSGRQFSNSRSEMNVSTLELGDSALYLCASSTPAPSGEQFFGPGTRLTVL.

This clonotype was observed a few times. The J gene is TRBJ1-3, the V gene TRBV28; D possibly corresponds to TRBD1 (6 bases). V was clipped by 2 bases and J by 0 bases, with 8 bases between them. CDR3 size: 15 residues. The germline CDR1 and CDR2 sequences are MDHEN and SYDVKM. CDR3 region: CASSLPGVSGNTIYF. The DNA of the CDR3 is TGTGCCAGCAGTTTACCAGGGGTCTCTGGAAACACCATATATTTT.

This sequence joins TRBV27 and TRBJ2-1, with D unresolved. CDR3 size: 12 residues. V lost 6 bases and J lost 3, with 6 bases in between. Germline CDR1 and CDR2: MNHEY and SMNVEV (reference sequence). The CDR3 here is CASSRVYNEQFF. The DNA of the CDR3 is TGTGCCAGCAGCCGGGTCTACAATGAGCAGTTCTTC.

This clonotype has only a few counts. The J gene is TRBJ1-5, the V gene TRBV7-2, with D perhaps TRBD1 (6 bases). The germline CDR1 and CDR2 sequences are SGHTA and FQGNSA. This CDR3 is 13 amino acids long. Trimming cost V 5 bases and J 4 bases, with 9 bases left between them. CDR3 loop: CASSGTINQPQHF. CDR3 coding DNA: TGTGCCAGCAGCGGGACAATAAATCAGCCCCAGCATTTT.

This clonotype was counted between two and nine times. This sequence joins TRBV9 and TRBJ2-1; D may correspond to TRBD1 or TRBD2 (5 bases each). V lost 3 bases to trimming and J lost 0 bases, with 10 bases between them. The CDR3 runs to 15 residues. Germline assignment: CDR1 SGDLS and CDR2 YYNGEE. CDR3 sequence (DNA): TGTGCCAGCAGCGCTGGGACCAGCTCCTACAATGAGCAGTTCTTC. It yields the protein CASSAGTSSYNEQFF.

This chain uses TRBV29-1 with TRBJ2-7; TRBD1 matches at 7 bases. This CDR3 contains 10 residues. Germline V gene data show CDR1 as SQVTM and CDR2 as ANQGSEA. V dropped 6 bases and J dropped 5; count of bases not matched to a gene: 1. This CDR3 is CSVGGHEQYF. The CDR3 DNA reads TGCAGCGTAGGGGGCCACGAGCAGTACTTC.